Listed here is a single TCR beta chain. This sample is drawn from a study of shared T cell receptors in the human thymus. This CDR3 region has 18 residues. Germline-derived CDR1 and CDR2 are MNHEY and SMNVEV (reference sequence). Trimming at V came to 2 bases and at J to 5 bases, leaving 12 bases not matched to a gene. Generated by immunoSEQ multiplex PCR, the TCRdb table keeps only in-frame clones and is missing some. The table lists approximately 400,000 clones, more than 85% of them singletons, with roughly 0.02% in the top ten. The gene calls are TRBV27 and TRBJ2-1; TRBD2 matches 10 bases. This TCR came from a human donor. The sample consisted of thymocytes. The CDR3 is CASSLGRYLAGVNNEQFF. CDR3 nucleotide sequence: TGTGCCAGCAGTTTAGGGAGGTACCTAGCGGGAGTTAACAATGAGCAGTTCTTC.